The present entry profiles one T cell receptor beta chain with its context. Its specificity is unknown. The entry originates in a study of T-cell reconstitution after alpha-beta-depleted transplantation in children. Unique molecular identifiers were used in preparing the TCRbeta library. Each CDR3 protein gets one entry after TCRdb re-called the PCR reads with MiXCR. The sample carries a few hundred thousand distinct CDR3 sequences, approximately 30% recorded once. Study-wide results and caveats: Recipient T cells and thymic progenitors that survived gave rise to the high TCRbeta diversity observed at day 60 in some patients. Diversity and T-cell counts at one year after transplant derived mostly from new T cells.

CDR1 LNHNV and CDR2 YYDKDF come from the germline V gene (reference sequence). V dropped 0 bases and J dropped 6 bases, with 12 bases sitting between them. The CDR3 consists of 14 residues. This sequence was found in a boy younger than two with Wiskott-Aldrich syndrome, due to receive a stem cell transplant. This sample comprised PBMCs, obtained before TCRalphabeta/CD19-depleted stem cell transplant. The rearrangement uses TRBV15 and TRBJ2-7, with D possibly being TRBD2 (5 bases). The DNA of the CDR3 is TGTGCCACCAGCAGAGATGTTCTAGCAGGCGAGCAGTACTTC. This sequence encodes CATSRDVLAGEQYF. The whole variable domain, remainder taken from reference TRBV15 and TRBJ2-7, is DAMVIQNPRYQVTQFGKPVTLSCSQTLNHNVMYWYQQKSSQAPKLLFHYYDKDFNNEADTPDNFQSRRPNTSFCFLDIRSPGLGDTAMYLCATSRDVLAGEQYFGPGTRLTVT.